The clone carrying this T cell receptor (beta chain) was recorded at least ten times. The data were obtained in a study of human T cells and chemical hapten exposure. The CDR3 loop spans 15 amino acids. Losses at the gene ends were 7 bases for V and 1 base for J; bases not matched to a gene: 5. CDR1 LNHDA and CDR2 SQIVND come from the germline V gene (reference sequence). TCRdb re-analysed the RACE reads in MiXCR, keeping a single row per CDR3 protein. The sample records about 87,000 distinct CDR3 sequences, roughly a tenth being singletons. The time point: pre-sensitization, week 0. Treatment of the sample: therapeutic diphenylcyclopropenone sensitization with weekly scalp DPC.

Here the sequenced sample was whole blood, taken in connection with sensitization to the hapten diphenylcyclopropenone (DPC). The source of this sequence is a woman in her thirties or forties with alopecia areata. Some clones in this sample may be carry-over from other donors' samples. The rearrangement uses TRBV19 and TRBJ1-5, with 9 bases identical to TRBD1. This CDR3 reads CASIGTGTSNQPQHF. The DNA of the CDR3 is TGTGCCAGTATAGGGACAGGGACGAGCAATCAGCCCCAGCATTTT.